The entry below gives a single TCR beta chain sequence along with its context. What it recognizes is unknown. The record originates from a study of cytomegalovirus exposure and HLA in healthy donors. Broader study findings: TCR beta V- and J-gene trimming was later associated with a missense DCLRE1C variant. Within the data, a cluster of highly shared sequence variants was likely a sequencing artifact.

The CDR3 consists of 14 residues. From germline, CDR1 is SGHRS and CDR2 YFSETQ. PCR used 60 Vbeta primers and 13 Jbeta primers. Clones were sequenced by immunoSEQ multiplex PCR, and TCRdb holds only the in-frame ones, with some missing. The table records approximately 110,000 clones, roughly 73% of them present only once. Material: PBMCs. The V and J genes are TRBV5-1 and TRBJ2-5; 7 bases fit TRBD1. With the DNA end fitting TRBJ2-7 better, the J assignment may be wrong. The source of this sequence is a man in his 60s in good health and CMV-seropositive. CDR3 sequence: CASSIRSGGSEQYF. As DNA, the CDR3 is TGCGCCAGCAGCATACGTTCAGGGGGTAGCGAGCAGTACTTC.